The rows below give T cell receptor beta chains drawn from one sample of a study of T cell responses to AZD1222 COVID-19 vaccine. Here immunoSEQ multiplex PCR was the method, and the copy in TCRdb shows in-frame clones only, minus some. The data hold 190,000 or so clones, with approximately 90% observed a single time. Sample: peripheral blood, taken 28 days after the second AZD1222 dose. Every receptor here comes from an adult who received the AZD1222 COVID-19 vaccine. Both conserved end residues are part of each CDR3. The order of the fields is CDR3 length, J gene, V gene, CDR3 protein.

>17|TRBJ2-1|TRBV3-1/TRBV3-2
CASSLRGRDLYYNEQFF
>14|TRBJ2-3|TRBV25-1
CASSEFGGADTQYF
>16|TRBJ2-1|TRBV7-3
CASSPRASGVPTGLFF
>13|TRBJ2-1|TRBV4-1
CASSLITSYEQFF
>15|TRBJ2-1|TRBV6-2/TRBV6-3
CASSPGLAGRSEQFF
>13|TRBJ2-7|TRBV6-5
CASSYLRAYEQYF
>14|TRBJ2-7|TRBV27
CASSSTTSGGRQYF
>12|TRBJ2-2|TRBV18
CASSPWAGELFF
>14|TRBJ2-1|TRBV28
CASSAGGSRHEQFF
>17|TRBJ2-7|TRBV7-3
CASSPYPRGRESVEQYF
>14|TRBJ1-2|TRBV6-2/TRBV6-3
CASSYSRGGYGYTF
>14|TRBJ1-1|TRBV15
CATSRSGSLAEAFF
>14|TRBJ2-5|TRBV5-1
CASSWGTGEETQYF
>12|TRBJ2-5|TRBV6-6
CASSSPRETQYF
>14|TRBJ2-2|TRBV5-1
CASVEGEATGELFF
>18|TRBJ1-5|TRBV19
CASSIGGTGFGSNQPQHF
>17|TRBJ2-3|TRBV7-2
CASTPRISGRATDTQYF
>15|TRBJ2-3|TRBV6-2/TRBV6-3
CASSWDSRSTDTQYF
>15|TRBJ1-3|TRBV18
CASSPDRGAGNTIYF
>13|TRBJ1-4|TRBV29-1
CSRRQGSAEKLFF
>15|TRBJ2-1|TRBV19
CASRYWQGNYNEQFF
>12|TRBJ1-2|TRBV5-6
CASTRQRGGYTF
>13|TRBJ2-7|TRBV28
CASKIPLGYEQYF